A selection of T cell receptor beta chains follows, all from one sample in a study of blood T cells in healthy people across ages. TCRdb re-called the 5' RACE reads through MiXCR, storing one row per CDR3 protein. Of about 650,000 distinct CDR3 sequences listed, approximately 30% are singletons. Source material: blood. The receptors derive from a woman of 80 years or more in good health. CDR3s leave out the opening cysteine and the closing phenylalanine or tryptophan. The order of the fields is V gene, CDR3 protein.

TRBV14	ASSQPPRASGSYEQY
TRBV27	ASSFGLLSPLH
TRBV5-1	ASSLVKGEQY
TRBV20-1	SASLRGNYGYT
TRBV19	ASSITGVRAF
TRBV20-1	SARVISGPYEQY
TRBV6-5	ASSWGLDTGELC
TRBV11-2	ASSPGWGSGTLTDTQY
TRBV12-3/TRBV12-4	ASRWTGPTATGDYT
TRBV20-1	STSGGFGGELF
TRBV11-2	ASSWSGGATETQY
TRBV20-1	SAKTWGLAGPRVLEQY
TRBV20-1	SARPILSQSNEQY
TRBV30	AWSVVGSMSTEAF
TRBV20-1	SASSPPGGSYNEQF
TRBV5-1	ASSTGSRPPGYQETQY
TRBV7-3	ASSLDLLGSSVYGYT
TRBV5-1	ASSAQISNANEKLF
TRBV6-6	ASSPTGREQY
TRBV12-3/TRBV12-4	ASSHEGFQPQH
TRBV20-1	SARGGSGYEQY
TRBV7-3	ASSSTSGTGEQY
TRBV2	ATSAPTSGGVSEQY
TRBV7-3	ASSQRSAEAF
TRBV3-1	ASSPWSSTYEQY
TRBV5-4	ASSERVQETQY
TRBV5-1	ASSNRDRATDTQY
TRBV12-3/TRBV12-4	ASFNPGANVLT
TRBV18	ASSVSGANQPQH
TRBV5-1	ASSLDDGGTDTQY
TRBV7-3	ASSLERATNEKLF
TRBV20-1	SASNSETQY
TRBV5-5	APPGQGMRLAGHQETQY
TRBV11-3	ASSPRGGAYNEQF
TRBV7-9	TSSYSTSGVGQF
TRBV12-3/TRBV12-4	ASKPGQDYNSPLH
TRBV30	ACTDRNSNQPQH
TRBV7-9	ASSLGGSDEKLF
TRBV6-2/TRBV6-3	ASSSPGTHTEAF
TRBV6-6	ASSFQGASYNEQF
TRBV5-6	ASRKKLDRIMNTEAF
TRBV24-1	ATSERDTYGYT
TRBV20-1	SARDRQTATSYEQY
TRBV6-5	ASSRQRENEQF
TRBV11-2	ASSLSWAQTDTQY
TRBV12-3/TRBV12-4	ASTPSTSGSYNEQF
TRBV6-6	ASGSRGEAF
TRBV6-5	ASSYGVLLRSNTEAF